The TCR beta chain described here comes from a study of T cells after yellow fever vaccination. Overall study findings and caveats: Booster sampling recovered most clones from primary vaccination (approximately 97% CD4, 80% to 90% CD8).

This clonotype was found a few times. What it recognizes is unknown. MiXCR, applied by TCRdb to the 5' RACE reads, yields one record per CDR3 protein. The repertoire holds approximately 550,000 distinct CDR3 sequences, with 15% to 20% as singletons. The material sequenced was PBMCs, taken 15 days after the yellow fever booster vaccination. This receptor was obtained from a man aged 25 to 40 who received the YFV17D yellow fever vaccine.

As DNA, the CDR3 is TGTGCCAGCAGTGCCCTAGCGGGAGTGGGCGGGGAGCTGTTTTTT. This translates into CASSALAGVGGELFF. This sequence joins TRBV25-1 and TRBJ2-2, with 10 bases identical to TRBD2. The CDR3 is 15 residues long. The junction had 6 bases not matched to a gene; V was cut back by 4 bases and J by 7 bases. Germline assignment: CDR1 MGHDK and CDR2 SYGVNS. Based on the CDR3 plus reference TRBV25-1 and TRBJ2-2, the full variable domain is EADIYQTPRYLVIGTGKKITLECSQTMGHDKMYWYQQDPGMELHLIHYSYGVNSTEKGDLSSESTVSRIRTEHFPLTLESARPSHTSQYLCASSALAGVGGELFFGEGSRLTVL.